This record covers a single T cell receptor beta chain. TCRdb recomputed calls from the RT-PCR reads with MiXCR, one row per CDR3 protein. In the table there are about 680,000 distinct CDR3 sequences, 13% to 15% of which are singletons. CDR3 length: 15 residues. Trimming shortened V by 4 bases and J by 0 bases, and 10 bases separated the two germline ends. Germline V gene lookup returns CDR1 SGHTA and CDR2 FQGNSA. The origin of this receptor is a female donor in good health, serving as a healthy control. The V gene is TRBV7-2, the J gene TRBJ2-1, with a tentative D call TRBD2 (6 bases). The sample comprised memory CD4+ T cells from blood. DNA of the CDR3: TGTGCCAGCAGCTGGGACTTCAGCTCCTACAATGAGCAGTTCTTC. Encoded protein: CASSWDFSSYNEQFF.